The sequence of this T cell receptor beta chain was determined in a study of T cells after posttransplantation cyclophosphamide. Findings of the study overall: TRB overlap between skin or GI tissue T cells and blood was limited. Later post-transplant blood repertoires were often dominated by donor CD8+ memory clones.

This clone appeared many times. Its antigen is not known. Generated by immunoSEQ multiplex PCR, the TCRdb table keeps only in-frame clones and is missing some. The sample has 6,000 to 9,500 clones, none seen only once. The CDR3 loop spans 15 amino acids. In germline, CDR1 is MNHNS, CDR2 SASEGT. The V end lost 5 bases, the J end lost 5 bases, and 18 bases lay between the germline ends. A marrow graft followed busulfan-fludarabine conditioning, with cyclophosphamide on days +3 and +4. This chain uses TRBV6-1 with TRBJ1-1; D is undetermined. The specimen comprised PBMCs, sampled after allogeneic stem cell transplant with posttransplant cyclophosphamide. This sequence was found in a male patient aged 18 to 29 who received an allogeneic stem cell transplant from an unrelated donor, was CMV-positive, and had acute and chronic GVHD. Some T cells may trace back to the graft donor. The CDR3 spells CASSITGFPITEAFF. In DNA, the CDR3 is TGTGCCAGCAGTATAACCGGGTTCCCGATAACTGAAGCTTTCTTT.